This T cell receptor beta chain derives from a study of identical twins. Notes on the study in general: Twin pairs' shared out-of-frame alpha sequences were enriched in low generation probability. Conclusions rested on cross-sectional statistics rather than following the same donors.

This clonotype came up a few times. As yet, its antigen is unknown. Healthy Caucasians alone served as donors. Through template switching, a universal primer site was introduced, and the cDNA contained unique molecular identifiers. A single record per CDR3 protein comes from TCRdb applying MiXCR to the 5' RACE reads. The repertoire has 200,000 to 250,000 distinct CDR3 sequences, 6.5% to 8.5% of them found once; the top ten carry less than 2%. These data are also associated with another study on yellow fever vaccine responses in identical twins.

The receptor's source is a woman under 30 in good health. Sequencing was carried out using memory (CD45RO+) T cells sorted from blood.

CDR3 region: CASRPVRDTDTQYF. Written as DNA, the CDR3 is TGTGCCAGCAGGCCGGTTAGGGACACAGATACGCAGTATTTT. This chain links TRBV6-1 with TRBJ2-3; D uncertain. The V gene lost 6 bases and the J gene lost 2 bases, with 12 bases spanning the gap. CDR3 length: 14 residues. CDR1 MNHNS and CDR2 SASEGT come from the germline V gene.